A selection of T cell receptor beta chains follows, all from one sample in a study of blood T cell repertoires in COVID-19. TCRdb keeps only in-frame clones here, not all; method: immunoSEQ multiplex PCR. The sample records approximately 230,000 clones, 70% to 90% being singletons. Material for sequencing was peripheral blood. The origin of the receptors is a man between 18 and 29 years old with active or convalescent COVID-19. The CDR3 runs from the conserved cysteine through the conserved F or W. A D gene is named only where the DNA matches it firmly. Clone size appears in some rows only: once, few, many, or a class for an expanded clone.

>.|TRBJ1-5|TRBV6-1|16|few
TGTGCCAGCAGTGAACATAGCGGTGGGGGCAATCAGCCCCAGCATTTT
CASSEHSGGGNQPQHF
>.|TRBJ1-5|TRBV5-8|15|.
TGTGCCAGCAGCTCTCCCGGGGGGAAGAATCAGCCCCAGCATTTT
CASSSPGGKNQPQHF
>TRBD1|TRBJ2-1|TRBV2|15|once
TGTGCCAGCAGGCCCGACAGGGGGCTTGACAATGAGCAGTTCTTC
CASRPDRGLDNEQFF
>TRBD1|TRBJ2-3|TRBV28|16|.
TGTGCCAGCACCGAACAGGGGGCGCGTGGCACAGATACGCAGTATTTT
CASTEQGARGTDTQYF
>.|TRBJ2-5|TRBV7-2|16|.
TGTGCCAGCAGCTCCCACCGGGGTGGTGACCAGGAGACCCAGTACTTC
CASSSHRGGDQETQYF
>.|TRBJ2-7|TRBV7-2|14|.
TGTGCCAGCAGCTTAGGGCAATCAAACTACGAGCAGTACTTC
CASSLGQSNYEQYF
>TRBD1|TRBJ2-2|TRBV7-7|15|.
TGTGCTAGCAGCCCTACAGGGGGTTCCACCGGGGAGCTGTTTTTT
CASSPTGGSTGELFF
>.|TRBJ1-5|TRBV28|15|.
TGTGCCAGCTGGGGAGAAGGCGGAAGATATCAGCCCCAGCATTTT
CASWGEGGRYQPQHF
>TRBD2|TRBJ2-7|TRBV7-2|15|.
TGTGCCAGCAGCTCGTGGGAGCGGGAGGGCTACGAGCAGTACTTC
CASSSWEREGYEQYF
>TRBD1|TRBJ2-2|TRBV13|16|.
TGTGCCAGCAGCCGCAGCCCGGGACAGGGTACCGGGGAGCTGTTTTTT
CASSRSPGQGTGELFF
>.|TRBJ2-1|TRBV19|15|.
TGTGCCAGTAGTCGTTTGCAGGGGTTTTACAATGAGCAGTTCTTC
CASSRLQGFYNEQFF
>.|TRBJ1-2|TRBV19|13|.
TGTGCCAGTAGCATCCCCATGGACAGCCAGCACACCTTC
CASSIPMDSQHTF
>.|TRBJ1-1|TRBV18|14|.
TGTGCCAGCTCACCAGGACAGTTGAACACTGAAGCTTTCTTT
CASSPGQLNTEAFF
>.|TRBJ1-2|TRBV7-2|13|.
TGTGCCAGCAGTCCAGGGGTGGGGGCTGGCTACACCTTC
CASSPGVGAGYTF
>TRBD1|TRBJ1-2|TRBV3-1/TRBV3-2|24|.
TGTGCCAGGAGGGGGGGACAGGGGAAAAATCTTATTATAGTCGGGCCCGTCGTTAACTATGGCTACACCTTC
CARRGGQGKNLIIVGPVVNYGYTF
>TRBD1|TRBJ2-1|TRBV9|18|.
TGTGCCAGCAGCGTTACGCGGGGACAGGGGGCGAGAGTGCCTGAGCAGTTCTTC
CASSVTRGQGARVPEQFF
>TRBD2|TRBJ2-3|TRBV5-8|14|once
TGTGCCAGCAGCTTTAGACTAGCCACAGATACGCAGTATTTT
CASSFRLATDTQYF